The clone carrying this TCR beta chain was detected only a few times. Antigen specificity is unknown. This specimen belongs to a study of CD8 T cells in ankylosing spondylitis. The authors made TCR beta libraries by quantitative 5'-RACE with molecular barcodes. TCRdb passed the 5' RACE reads through MiXCR, listing each CDR3 protein once. The data contain more than 650,000 distinct CDR3 sequences, over 9.5% of them seen just once; the ten biggest clones take up 0.51%. Per germline, CDR1 SGHTA and CDR2 FQGNSA. Trimming shortened V by 6 bases and J by 4 bases, and 16 bases separated the two germline ends. This CDR3 has 14 residues. Findings and limits, study-wide: A TCR beta motif of several highly homologous variants seemed to mark ankylosing spondylitis blood. Previous work reported some of these motif variants in the synovial fluid and blood of reactive arthritis. Matched synovial fluid from ankylosing spondylitis patients was reported to be enriched for disease-linked clones.

J is TRBJ2-7 and V is TRBV7-2; weak D call: TRBD2 (5 bases). The receptor's source is a male donor with ankylosing spondylitis. The sample consisted of blood, either unsorted or a sorted T cell fraction (not recorded which). The CDR3 reads CASSPQLDSYEQYF. The CDR3 DNA follows: TGTGCCAGCAGTCCTCAACTAGACTCTTACGAGCAGTACTTC.